The next 30 T cell receptor beta chains were all read from a single sample in a study of blood T cell repertoires in COVID-19. The data were produced by immunoSEQ multiplex PCR, yet TCRdb's version contains in-frame clones alone and is incomplete. This table holds roughly 230,000 clones, around four fifths found once. The source material was peripheral blood. All receptors come from a woman aged 60-70 years with active or convalescent COVID-19.

The chain combines TRBV7-3 with TRBJ2-2; 8 bases are a match to TRBD2. The CDR3 has 16 residues. The V gene's germline CDR1 is SGHTA and CDR2 FQGTGA. J lost 4 bases, V lost 1 base, and 5 bases had no gene match. The CDR3 here is CASSLRAGVVTGELFF. The CDR3 DNA sequence: TGTGCCAGCAGCTTAAGAGCGGGAGTTGTCACCGGGGAGCTGTTTTTT.

The J gene is TRBJ2-7, the V gene TRBV3-1 (or the pseudogene TRBV3-2), with 10 positions matching TRBD1. V shed 4 bases and J 3 bases; nucleotides not matched to a gene: 0. Germline V gene data show CDR1 as LGHDT and CDR2 as YNNKEL (reference sequence). There are 13 residues in the CDR3. The CDR3 nucleotides read TGTGCCAGCAGCCGGACAGGGGGCTACGAGCAGTACTTC. This encodes CASSRTGGYEQYF.

The genes are TRBV5-1 and TRBJ2-3; D possibly corresponds to TRBD2 (6 bases). The V and J ends lost 1 base and 10 bases respectively, with 16 bases between them. CDR1 is SGHRS and CDR2 is YFSETQ in the germline V gene. CDR3 length: 14 amino acids. This CDR3 reads CASSLTPTSSSQYF. DNA for the CDR3: TGCGCCAGCAGCTTGACTCCAACTAGCTCTTCGCAGTATTTT.

The genes are TRBV9 and TRBJ1-2, with 7 bases aligning to TRBD1. This CDR3 spans 14 amino acids. CDR1 SGDLS and CDR2 YYNGEE come from the germline V gene. V lost 4 bases to trimming and J lost 3 bases; unmatched junction nucleotides: 6. The CDR3 DNA sequence: TGTGCCAGCAGCCCCTTACAGGGGCACTATGGCTACACCTTC. Amino acid sequence: CASSPLQGHYGYTF.

The chain joins TRBV7-9 to TRBJ2-6; D is perhaps TRBD1 (7 bases). The V end lost 8 bases, the J end lost 0 bases, and 14 bases lay between the germline ends. Per germline, CDR1 SEHNR and CDR2 FQNEAQ (reference sequence). The CDR3 has 16 amino acids. The CDR3: CASGGTANSGANVLTF. DNA for the CDR3: TGTGCCAGCGGGGGGACAGCCAACTCTGGGGCCAACGTCCTGACTTTC.

CDR3 sequence reads: CASSGGQGANYGYTF. CDR3 DNA: TGTGCCAGCAGTGGAGGACAGGGTGCAAACTATGGCTACACCTTC. V gene TRBV2 combines with J gene TRBJ1-2, with 8 positions matching TRBD1. This CDR3 is 15 amino acids long. Trimming at V came to 4 bases and at J to 2 bases, leaving 6 bases not matched to a gene. Germline lookup yields CDR1 SNHLY and CDR2 FYNNEI. The entire variable domain, with the rest obtained from reference TRBV2 and TRBJ1-2, is as follows: EPEVTQTPSHQVTQMGQEVILRCVPISNHLYFYWYRQILGQKVEFLVSFYNNEISEKSEIFDDQFSVERPDGSNFTLKIRSTKLEDSAMYFCASSGGQGANYGYTFGSGTRLTVV.

The chain combines TRBV19 with TRBJ2-3, with 11 bases fitting TRBD1. CDR1 LNHDA and CDR2 SQIVND come from the germline V gene (reference sequence). The CDR3 sequence is 16 residues long. V lost 4 bases, J lost 6 bases, and 9 bases stayed unmatched. The CDR3 sequence: CASSNPRDRGSDTQYF. For the CDR3, the DNA is TGTGCCAGTAGTAACCCCCGGGACAGGGGGTCGGATACGCAGTATTTT.

The chain couples TRBV11-2 to TRBJ2-1; 11 nucleotides match TRBD2. V lost 4 bases and J lost 0; bases outside the gene matches: 8. Germline CDR1 SGHAT, CDR2 FQNNGV. The CDR3 extends over 18 amino acids. The CDR3 protein is CASSSGTSGVLSYNEQFF. Written as DNA, the CDR3 is TGTGCCAGCAGCTCTGGGACTAGCGGAGTTCTCTCCTACAATGAGCAGTTCTTC.

This chain joins TRBV11-3 and TRBJ1-1, with D hard to call. The CDR3 has 12 amino acids. Germline CDR1 and CDR2: SGHNT and YENEEA. V lost 3 bases, J lost 5 bases, and 7 bases lay in between. The CDR3 nucleotides are TGTGCCAGCAGCTTCGCGGGTACTGAAGCTTTCTTT. It codes for CASSFAGTEAFF.

In nucleotides, the CDR3 is TGTGCCAGCAGCGAACAGGGGGCTGAGAGTATAGGTTCACCCCTCCACTTT. Its translation is CASSEQGAESIGSPLHF. V and J are TRBV5-4 and TRBJ1-6, with 9 bases that match TRBD1. The CDR3 runs to 17 residues. V was clipped by 4 bases and J by 9 bases; unmatched bases: 14. Germline CDR1 reads SGHNT; CDR2 reads YYREEE (reference sequence).

V is TRBV5-1 and J is TRBJ2-2; 10 bases line up with TRBD2. The trim removed 1 base at V and 0 bases at J, leaving 6 bases unmatched. Germline lookup yields CDR1 SGHRS and CDR2 YFSETQ. The CDR3 runs to 18 residues. The CDR3 sequence is CASSLRLAGGANTGELFF. The CDR3 DNA is TGCGCCAGCAGCTTGAGGTTAGCGGGAGGTGCGAACACCGGGGAGCTGTTTTTT.

This clone was detected only once. This chain uses TRBV6-5 with TRBJ2-2; the match to TRBD2 covers 9 bases. The CDR3 totals 15 residues. The germline V gene has CDR1 MNHEY and CDR2 SVGAGI. Trimming took 5 bases from V and 5 from J; bases not matched to a gene: 6. For the CDR3, the DNA is TGTGCCAGCAGTCATAGCGGGGGACGGACCGGGGAGCTGTTTTTT. Translation: CASSHSGGRTGELFF.

Here the CDR3 reads CASSYRDGETQYF. CDR3 bases: TGTGCCAGCAGCTACCGTGACGGGGAGACCCAGTACTTC. The V gene is TRBV7-9, the J gene TRBJ2-5; D not resolved. The V and J ends lost 4 bases and 5 bases respectively, with 11 bases between them. The V gene's germline CDR1 is SEHNR and CDR2 FQNEAQ (reference sequence). This CDR3 has 13 amino acids. Based on the CDR3 plus reference TRBV7-9 and TRBJ2-5, the full variable domain is DTGVSQNPRHKITKRGQNVTFRCDPISEHNRLYWYRQTLGQGPEFLTYFQNEAQLEKSRLLSDRFSAERPKGSFSTLEIQRTEQGDSAMYLCASSYRDGETQYFGPGTRLLVL.

V gene TRBV19 combines with J gene TRBJ1-4; TRBD1 agrees at 8 bases. Trimming took 4 bases from V and 7 from J; bases not matched to a gene: 5. The CDR3 spans 14 residues. The germline V gene has CDR1 LNHDA and CDR2 SQIVND (reference sequence). The CDR3 DNA reads as TGTGCCAGTAGTACGACAGGGGATTTTGAAAAACTGTTTTTT. Protein: CASSTTGDFEKLFF.

The V and J genes are TRBV11-2 and TRBJ2-7; TRBD1 matches at 8 bases. The trim removed 5 bases at V and 0 bases at J, leaving 12 bases unmatched. The length of the CDR3 is 17 residues. Germline V gene sequence: CDR1 SGHAT, CDR2 FQNNGV. In DNA, the CDR3 is TGTGCCAGCAGCCTCACCCCGACAGGGGTGAGCTCCTACGAGCAGTACTTC. Amino acids: CASSLTPTGVSSYEQYF.

The gene calls are TRBV2 and TRBJ1-6; D is possibly TRBD1 (5 bases). The ends were cut back, 6 bases at V and 2 bases at J, with 11 bases in the middle. The germline V gene encodes CDR1 SNHLY and CDR2 FYNNEI. This CDR3 contains 15 residues. The CDR3 DNA is TGTGCCAGCAGCGGTCGACAGACCTATAATTCACCCCTCCACTTT. Its protein product is CASSGRQTYNSPLHF.

V and J are TRBV11-2 and TRBJ1-2; the D gene is possibly TRBD1 (5 bases). CDR1 is SGHAT and CDR2 is FQNNGV in the germline V gene. The CDR3 has 13 amino acids. Trimming removed 5 bases from V and 4 bases from J, with 11 bases in between. The CDR3 bases are TGTGCCAGCAGCATCGGGGGTCCCTATGGCTACACCTTC. Protein sequence: CASSIGGPYGYTF.

The chain links TRBV19 to TRBJ1-3, with TRBD1 identical over 7 bases. The CDR3 length is 14 residues. Looked up from germline, CDR1 is LNHDA and CDR2 is SQIVND (reference sequence). V was clipped by 6 bases and J by 8 bases; unmatched bases: 10. This chain's CDR3 is CASSPTGQVDTIYF. The CDR3 nucleotides are TGTGCCAGTAGCCCGACAGGGCAGGTGGACACCATATATTTT.

The chain combines TRBV19 with TRBJ2-1; possibly TRBD1 for D (5 bases). Germline CDR1 LNHDA, CDR2 SQIVND (reference sequence). The CDR3 runs 15 residues. The ends were cut back, 3 bases at V and 2 bases at J, with 11 bases in the middle. CDR3: CASSMGGAAYNEQFF. CDR3 DNA sequence: TGTGCCAGTAGTATGGGTGGGGCAGCCTACAATGAGCAGTTCTTC. The full variable domain, its missing parts supplied by reference TRBV19 and TRBJ2-1, is DGGITQSPKYLFRKEGQNVTLSCEQNLNHDAMYWYRQDPGQGLRLIYYSQIVNDFQKGDIAEGYSVSREKKESFPLTVTSAQKNPTAFYLCASSMGGAAYNEQFFGPGTRLTVL.

The chain uses TRBV6-5 and TRBJ2-7; TRBD1 matches at 10 bases. CDR3 length: 12 residues. The ends lost 4 bases at V and 10 bases at J; junction bases unmatched: 4. Looked up from germline, CDR1 is MNHEY and CDR2 is SVGAGI. The CDR3 here is CASSWDRGGQYV. The CDR3, as DNA: TGTGCCAGCAGTTGGGACAGGGGAGGACAGTACGTC.

V usage is TRBV5-5 and J usage is TRBJ1-2, with 9 bases aligning to TRBD1. This CDR3 is built from 18 residues. Germline CDR1 and CDR2: SGHKS and YYEKEE (reference sequence). The trim removed 4 bases at V and 4 bases at J, leaving 17 bases unmatched. This CDR3 is CASSTHSGRDRALYGYTF. The CDR3 DNA reads TGTGCCAGCAGCACACACTCCGGAAGGGACAGGGCCCTCTATGGCTACACCTTC.

The chain employs TRBV11-3 and TRBJ2-3, with 8 positions matching TRBD2. J was trimmed by 4 bases and V by 1 base; bases with no gene match: 4. Per germline, CDR1 SGHNT and CDR2 YENEEA. The length of the CDR3 is 15 residues. CDR3: CASSLGSGGPDTQYF. CDR3 in DNA: TGTGCCAGCAGCTTAGGCTCGGGGGGGCCAGATACGCAGTATTTT.

The chain has TRBV27 and TRBJ2-3, with 11 positions matching TRBD1. This CDR3 is built from 15 residues. From germline, CDR1 is MNHEY and CDR2 SMNVEV (reference sequence). Unmatched junction bases numbered 4, after V lost 3 bases and J lost 5 bases. The CDR3 spells CASSFRTGGRDTQYF. CDR3 nucleotide sequence: TGTGCCAGCAGTTTTCGGACAGGGGGCCGAGATACGCAGTATTTT.

The chain joins TRBV18 to TRBJ2-3; D unresolved. The CDR3 runs to 14 residues. The germline gives CDR1 KGHSH, CDR2 LQKENI. Deletions cut 2 bases from V and 1 base from J, with 7 bases between. CDR3 in DNA: TGTGCCAGCTCACCAGACACAGGCACAGATACGCAGTATTTT. Translating it yields CASSPDTGTDTQYF.

The V gene is TRBV5-1, the J gene TRBJ1-6; 7 bases agree with TRBD1. J gave up 6 bases and V 3 bases, and 6 bases lay outside the gene matches. The CDR3 spans 15 residues. The V gene's germline CDR1 is SGHRS and CDR2 YFSETQ. This CDR3 reads CASSSGQVFNSPLHF. CDR3 DNA: TGCGCCAGCAGCTCCGGACAGGTCTTTAATTCACCCCTCCACTTT. The variable domain in full, with the rest retrieved from reference TRBV5-1 and TRBJ1-6, is KAGVTQTPRYLIKTRGQQVTLSCSPISGHRSVSWYQQTPGQGLQFLFEYFSETQRNKGNFPGRFSGRQFSNSRSEMNVSTLELGDSALYLCASSSGQVFNSPLHFGNGTRLTVT.

V usage is TRBV7-2 and J usage is TRBJ2-1; a weak D match, TRBD1 (6 bases). CDR1 SGHTA and CDR2 FQGNSA come from the germline V gene. The germline V and J ends were trimmed by 4 bases and 7 bases, with 17 bases remaining between them. The CDR3 has 15 amino acids. The CDR3 DNA sequence: TGTGCCAGCAGCTCACCGGGACAATTTGGAAATGAGCAGTTCTTC. This encodes CASSSPGQFGNEQFF.

This clone was seen only a few times. The chain joins TRBV27 to TRBJ1-6; 7 bases fit TRBD1. CDR1 MNHEY and CDR2 SMNVEV come from the germline V gene (reference sequence). V was pared by 6 bases and J by 7 bases, with 6 bases of the junction left unmatched. This CDR3 comprises 14 residues. The CDR3 DNA is TGTGCCAGCAGAGACAGGGCGGCGAATTCACCCCTCCACTTT. This sequence encodes CASRDRAANSPLHF.

This chain connects TRBV6-5 to TRBJ2-2; possible D gene TRBD1, 5 bases. The ends were cut back, 5 bases at V and 9 bases at J, with 10 bases in the middle. CDR1 and CDR2 from the germline V gene are MNHEY and SVGAGI. The CDR3 spans 12 residues. Here the CDR3 DNA reads TGTGCCAGCAGTCAGGGTGTCTGGGAGCTGTTTTTT. Translating it yields CASSQGVWELFF.

The gene calls are TRBV24-1 and TRBJ2-7; D is unresolved. Deletions cut 9 bases from V and 7 bases from J, with 27 bases between. Germline CDR1 and CDR2: KGHDR and SFDVKD. The CDR3 contains 16 residues. CDR3 sequence (DNA): TGTGCCACCCCCCGGAACCCCACAGAAGTCCCCTGGGAGCAGTACGTC. Protein product: CATPRNPTEVPWEQYV.

The chain employs TRBV6-5 and TRBJ1-5; 11 bases agree with TRBD1. V dropped 4 bases and J dropped 4; count of bases not matched to a gene: 6. The CDR3 extends over 16 amino acids. Germline-derived CDR1 and CDR2 are MNHEY and SVGAGI. The CDR3 DNA reads as TGTGCCAGCAGTTTGCCGGGACAGGGGGAAAATCAGCCCCAGCATTTT. Encoded protein: CASSLPGQGENQPQHF.